What follows is one T cell receptor (beta chain) and its context. What this receptor recognizes is not known. Base-call qualities are not available, and no considerably larger clone is one nucleotide away. These data originate in a study of blood T cell repertoires in COVID-19 (dated by TCRdb to about 2020). Concerning the study at large: Collaborator samples came from the United States, Italy and Spain and covered acute and convalescent phases of COVID-19. The material from the prospective study consisted of cDNA or gDNA derived from T cells, B-cell-depleted T cells, or PBMCs. Subjects who had been exposed to COVID-19, were actively infected with it, or had recovered from it provided the deeply sampled blood TCRbeta repertoires that made up the dataset. The repertoires were made available in a free public database intended to serve as a resource for research on the immune response to SARS-CoV-2. The samples were drawn from two sources: the first 160 participants of the ongoing ImmuneRACE study, and about 1,300 subjects contributed by 6 global collaborators. Nearly every sample came with metadata listing a de-identified subject ID, COVID-19 status, age in years and sex. Where HLA class I and class II types were available, the types were taken from metadata supplied by the sample provider, not from assay-based typing.

TCRbeta CDR3 regions were amplified from genomic DNA by means of the immunoSEQ Assay, a bias-controlled multiplex PCR. As for the original processing: Nucleated cell counts per sample were estimated from amplification of reference gene primers within the assay. To quantify the absolute abundance of each unique TCRbeta CDR3 rearrangement, sequence reads were collapsed and filtered. For each sample, productive Simpson clonality was calculated by taking the square root of Simpson's diversity index across productive rearrangements. Imported from immuneACCESS, the table was reduced by TCRdb to in-frame sequences with V and J called. These copies leave out some clones; in studies compared against another copy, an unresolved V gene accounts for under half, and the cause of the remainder is not known. V and J calls and clone size are copied from that table; D and trimming were computed from the DNA. Within this sample are 310,000 or so clones, with around 87% of them counted one time only. The top ten clones comprise about 2.2% of the sample.

Broader findings and caveats from the paper: The amount of clinical and demographic metadata varied by source and participant and was provided uncurated.

Another Seattle source contributed samples from volunteer blood donors who had recovered from COVID-19. Whole blood was collected in K2EDTA tubes by collaborating institutions according to the institutions' own protocols. For TCRbeta analysis, collaborators shipped samples as frozen whole blood, isolated PBMCs, or DNA extracted from either of those sample types. Its CDR3 holds 13 amino acids, cysteine through phenylalanine. Solely the CDR3 DNA is kept, with 39 bases framed from the first base. The germline V gene (reference sequence) provides CDR1 SGHNT and CDR2 YYREEE. V is reduced by 3 bases and J by 6 bases, leaving a spacing of 12 bases between them.

What was sequenced was peripheral blood. The receptor was derived from a woman in her 30s who had recovered from COVID-19. The chain couples TRBV5-4 to TRBJ1-1; tentative D gene TRBD1, with 5 bases matching. At the DNA level, the sequence is TGTGCCAGCAGCTCCAGGGATTACCCTGAAGCTTTCTTT. It encodes CASSSRDYPEAFF.